Below, 12 T cell receptor beta chains from the same sample are listed, as sequenced in a study of blood T cell repertoires in COVID-19. Clones were read by immunoSEQ multiplex PCR, and TCRdb kept only the in-frame ones, dropping some. The table has approximately 110,000 clones, roughly 70% seen once. Source material: peripheral blood. Every receptor here comes from a human donor with acute or convalescent COVID-19. The donor label of this sample is uncertain.

J is TRBJ1-1 and V is TRBV5-5; 8 bases line up with TRBD1. The V segment lost 6 bases and the J segment 5 bases; nucleotides outside the gene matches: 15. The V gene's germline CDR1 is SGHKS and CDR2 YYEKEE (reference sequence). This CDR3 region has 16 residues. The CDR3 is CASIWDHRQGWTEAFF. Written as DNA, the CDR3 is TGTGCCAGCATTTGGGACCATCGACAGGGGTGGACTGAAGCTTTCTTT.

The chain is built from TRBV30 and TRBJ2-3; 9 positions match TRBD2. V lost 0 bases, J lost 6 bases, and 4 bases stayed unmatched. Per the germline V gene, CDR1 is GTSNPN and CDR2 is SVGIG (reference sequence). The CDR3 is 14 amino acids. For the CDR3, the DNA is TGTGCCTGGAGTGTTGGCGGGGGGGCGGATACGCAGTATTTT. This sequence encodes CAWSVGGGADTQYF.

This chain joins TRBV6-1 and TRBJ1-1; D is uncertain. Per the germline V gene, CDR1 is MNHNS and CDR2 is SASEGT. CDR3 length equals 14 residues. V was trimmed by 3 bases and J by 2 bases, leaving 10 bases between them. The CDR3 sequence is CASSDRGFNTEAFF. DNA of the CDR3: TGTGCCAGCAGTGATAGAGGATTTAACACTGAAGCTTTCTTT.

This sequence joins TRBV7-8 and TRBJ2-2; 7 positions match TRBD1. Trimming cost V 5 bases and J 1 base; bases outside gene matches: 16. Looked up from germline, CDR1 is SGHVS and CDR2 is FQNEAQ. The CDR3 runs to 19 residues. The CDR3 protein is CASSLPTGSARLNTGELFF. CDR3 nucleotide sequence: TGTGCCAGCAGCCTCCCGACAGGGTCGGCGAGGTTGAACACCGGGGAGCTGTTTTTT.

The rearrangement links TRBV12-3 or TRBV12-4 to TRBJ1-2; 8 nucleotides align to TRBD1. V was pared by 5 bases and J by 7 bases, with 6 bases of the junction left unmatched. There are 13 residues in the CDR3. CDR3 DNA sequence: TGTGCCAGCAGTGCCGCAGGGGGCGGTGGCTACACCTTC. Protein: CASSAAGGGGYTF.

This clone was found many times. V usage is TRBV24-1 and J usage is TRBJ1-1, with 10 nucleotides matching TRBD1. Germline V gene lookup returns CDR1 KGHDR and CDR2 SFDVKD. The V segment lost 3 bases and the J segment 4 bases; nucleotides outside the gene matches: 4. The CDR3 spans 15 residues. The CDR3 DNA follows: TGTGCCACCAGTGATGCCGGGACAGGGGCCACTGAAGCTTTCTTT. Amino acids: CATSDAGTGATEAFF.

The rearrangement links TRBV4-1 to TRBJ1-2; TRBD1 matches 11 bases. V dropped 1 base and J dropped 7; count of bases not matched to a gene: 11. Germline V gives CDR1 MGHRA, CDR2 YSYEKL. This CDR3 comprises 17 residues. The CDR3 sequence: CASSQASGQGALGGYTF. CDR3 DNA: TGCGCCAGCAGCCAAGCGTCCGGACAGGGGGCCTTGGGTGGCTACACCTTC.

This CDR3 is CASRGADTEAFF. CDR3 nucleotide sequence: TGTGCCAGCAGGGGAGCGGACACTGAAGCTTTCTTT. The rearrangement uses TRBV6-5 and TRBJ1-1; D not certain. CDR3 size: 12 residues. Germline V gene data show CDR1 as MNHEY and CDR2 as SVGAGI. V was cut by 6 bases and J by 3 bases, with 8 bases left in between.

The rearrangement uses TRBV28 and TRBJ2-4; D is undetermined. Trimming removed 5 bases at V and 0 bases at J, with 11 bases between. The germline CDR1 and CDR2 sequences are MDHEN and SYDVKM. The CDR3 runs to 15 residues. The CDR3 reads CASSTPDPAKNIQYF. The CDR3 DNA sequence: TGTGCCAGCAGTACACCAGATCCAGCCAAAAACATTCAGTACTTC.

This chain joins TRBV18 and TRBJ2-1, with TRBD1 identical over 9 bases. The CDR3 length is 15 residues. With V trimmed by 4 bases and J by 5 bases, 6 bases remained unmatched. Germline CDR1 is KGHSH and CDR2 is LQKENI. The CDR3 loop reads CASSRGQGLNNEQFF. CDR3 DNA: TGTGCCAGCTCACGGGGACAGGGTTTAAACAATGAGCAGTTCTTC.

V gene TRBV6-1 combines with J gene TRBJ1-2; D not certain. V lost 2 bases and J lost 8, with 27 bases in between. The CDR3 consists of 18 residues. The germline V gene encodes CDR1 MNHNS and CDR2 SASEGT. Here the CDR3 DNA reads TGTGCCAGCAGTGAATTGGAATTTCGCCCGTCGGGATCCCGCGGCTACACCTTC. Translating it yields CASSELEFRPSGSRGYTF.

The CDR3 coding sequence is TGCGCCAGCAGCTACGATGGCGGGCAGGAAGAGACCCAGTACTTC. It encodes CASSYDGGQEETQYF. V and J are TRBV5-1 and TRBJ2-5; D possibly corresponds to TRBD2 (5 bases). The V gene's germline CDR1 is SGHRS and CDR2 YFSETQ. V dropped 3 bases and J dropped 3 bases, with 15 bases sitting between them. This CDR3 contains 15 residues. Filled out from reference TRBV5-1 and TRBJ2-5, the complete variable domain reads KAGVTQTPRYLIKTRGQQVTLSCSPISGHRSVSWYQQTPGQGLQFLFEYFSETQRNKGNFPGRFSGRQFSNSRSEMNVSTLELGDSALYLCASSYDGGQEETQYFGPGTRLLVL.